This T cell receptor (beta chain) was obtained from a study of blood T cell repertoires in COVID-19. The J segment lost 10 bases and the V segment lost 0 bases, leaving 5 bases of the junction unmatched. In germline, CDR1 is SGDLS, CDR2 YYNGEE. The CDR3 sequence is 13 residues long. Authors' analysis steps: Scientists estimated how many nucleated cells there were by amplifying reference gene primers. Assay: immunoSEQ multiplex PCR; the TCRdb copy retains only in-frame clones and omits some. That table gives V, J and clone size, and the DNA gave D and trimming. The repertoire holds around 81,000 clones, with more than 75% as singletons.

This TCR came from a human donor in a cohort sampled during active COVID-19. This sequence joins TRBV9 and TRBJ1-1, with TRBD1 matching over 8 bases. Sequencing was performed on peripheral blood. CDR3 loop: CASSVGTGRIAFF. The CDR3 nucleotides read TGTGCCAGCAGCGTAGGGACAGGGAGAATAGCTTTCTTT.